Included here is one T cell receptor beta chain sequence, with context. Per the study methods: Scientists estimated how many nucleated cells there were by amplifying reference gene primers. Here immunoSEQ multiplex PCR was the method, and the copy in TCRdb shows in-frame clones only, minus some. V and J calls plus clone size are reproduced from that table; the DNA served to infer D and trimming. The sample yields approximately 150,000 clones, about 90% seen once. Per the germline V gene, CDR1 is MGHDK and CDR2 is SYGVNS. The CDR3 has 13 residues. This sample was included in a study of blood T cell repertoires in COVID-19. About the study: PBMCs, B-cell-depleted T cells, or T cells provided the cDNA or gDNA that made up the material.

The sample consisted of peripheral blood. This rearrangement joins TRBV25-1 to TRBJ1-5, with D maybe TRBD1 (5 bases). This TCR was sampled from an elderly man with acute or convalescent COVID-19. CDR3 nucleotides: TGTGGGGCCTGGGGCCTTAGCAATCAGCCCCAGCATTTT. It translates to CGAWGLSNQPQHF.